The 3 T cell receptor beta chains below all came from one sample that was sequenced in a study of cytomegalovirus exposure and HLA in healthy donors. Some clones are missing from TCRdb's copy, which holds only in-frame ones; the method was immunoSEQ multiplex PCR. The sample has 250,000 to 300,000 clones; around 90% are singletons. Sequencing was performed on PBMCs. Source of these receptors: a woman younger than 30 in good health and CMV-seronegative.

The V call is TRBV28, the J call TRBJ2-3; the D is unclear. Germline V gives CDR1 MDHEN, CDR2 SYDVKM. V lost 4 bases and J lost 2, with 10 bases in between. The CDR3 length is 14 residues. CDR3 DNA: TGTGCCAGCAGTTCCGCGAGCAACACAGATACGCAGTATTTT. Its protein is CASSSASNTDTQYF.

This chain links TRBV29-1 with TRBJ1-2, with 8 bases lining up with TRBD1. The V segment lost 4 bases and the J segment 5 bases; nucleotides outside the gene matches: 6. CDR3 size: 13 residues. Germline assignment: CDR1 SQVTM and CDR2 ANQGSEA. The chain's CDR3 is CSVGTGQEYGYTF. The CDR3 DNA reads as TGCAGCGTTGGGACAGGGCAGGAGTATGGCTACACCTTC. The full variable domain, rest sourced from reference TRBV29-1 and TRBJ1-2, is SAVISQKPSRDICQRGTSLTIQCQVDSQVTMMFWYRQQPGQSLTLIATANQGSEATYESGFVIDKFPISRPNLTFSTLTVSNMSPEDSSIYLCSVGTGQEYGYTFGSGTRLTVV.

The J gene is TRBJ1-4, the V gene TRBV6-4, with D hard to call. CDR1 and CDR2 (germline): MRHNA, SNTAGT. Trimming cost V 4 bases and J 6 bases, with 9 bases left between them. This CDR3 spans 13 amino acids. The CDR3 coding sequence is TGTGCCAGCAGTGGCGGGAGTGATGAAAAACTGTTTTTT. Translation gives CASSGGSDEKLFF.